The 18 T cell receptor beta chains reported below all come from one sample, sequenced in a study of blood T cells in healthy people across ages. A J-beta primer mix and a sample-barcoded 5' primer were used in a second PCR of roughly 7 to 12 cycles. TCRdb re-called the 5' RACE reads with MiXCR, one entry per CDR3 protein. The data show around 710,000 distinct CDR3 sequences, roughly 43% seen once. The sequenced material came from blood. These receptors were taken from a woman aged 60-70 years in good health.

This clonotype has a single count. The CDR3 DNA reads TGCGCCAGCAGCCAAGATGTGGGGCTAGCGGCCTACGAGCAGTACTTC. Translated, it gives CASSQDVGLAAYEQYF. The rearrangement joins TRBV4-1 to TRBJ2-7, with 7 bases aligning to TRBD2. The CDR3 runs to 16 residues. Trimming at V came to 0 bases and at J to 2 bases, leaving 7 bases not matched to a gene. Germline assignment: CDR1 MGHRA and CDR2 YSYEKL.

The rearrangement joins TRBV20-1 to TRBJ2-5; D is unclear. The J call is uncertain, as TRBJ2-7 better fits the DNA end. The CDR3 has 11 amino acids. Germline CDR1 reads DFQATT; CDR2 reads SNEGSKA (reference sequence). The CDR3 loop reads CSASKTHEQYF. The CDR3 bases are TGCAGTGCTAGCAAAACCCACGAGCAGTACTTC.

This clonotype showed up many times. J is TRBJ2-1 and V is TRBV29-1; perhaps TRBD2 as D (6 bases). V dropped 4 bases and J dropped 10 bases, with 11 bases sitting between them. The CDR3 loop spans 11 amino acids. Germline V gene data show CDR1 as SQVTM and CDR2 as ANQGSEA. Written as DNA, the CDR3 is TGCAGCGTTGCCGGGACTCTGGAGCAGTTCTTC. It encodes CSVAGTLEQFF.

This clonotype came up many times. This sequence joins TRBV7-2 and TRBJ2-3; the D is unclear. The V end lost 2 bases, the J end lost 5 bases, and 11 bases lay between the germline ends. The germline V gene has CDR1 SGHTA and CDR2 FQGNSA. The CDR3 runs to 14 residues. CDR3 nucleotides: TGTGCCAGCAGCTTATCCTTCTCTGGAGATACGCAGTATTTT. It is translated as CASSLSFSGDTQYF.

The chain links TRBV20-1 to TRBJ1-4; D is possibly TRBD1 (5 bases). Deletions cut 5 bases from V and 5 bases from J, with 15 bases between. This CDR3 has 14 residues. Looked up from germline, CDR1 is DFQATT and CDR2 is SNEGSKA (reference sequence). CDR3 nucleotide sequence: TGCAGTGCTCGTTCTGCGGGGCGGAATGAAAAACTGTTTTTT. Its protein is CSARSAGRNEKLFF.

This clonotype came up many times. Written as DNA, the CDR3 is TGTGCCAGCATCCTAGGTAGCGGGGCTACCTACGAGCAGTACTTC. Its protein is CASILGSGATYEQYF. The chain uses TRBV7-2 and TRBJ2-7, with 8 bases matching TRBD2. Germline CDR1 SGHTA, CDR2 FQGNSA. CDR3 size: 15 residues. Trimming at V came to 7 bases and at J to 2 bases, leaving 10 bases not matched to a gene.

The gene calls are TRBV5-1 and TRBJ2-5; the match to TRBD1 covers 7 bases. There are 16 residues in the CDR3. From germline, CDR1 is SGHRS and CDR2 YFSETQ. With V trimmed by 0 bases and J by 1 base, 6 bases remained unmatched. The CDR3 is CASSLGAGTAQETQYF. The DNA of the CDR3 is TGCGCCAGCAGCTTGGGGGCCGGGACAGCCCAAGAGACCCAGTACTTC.

V gene TRBV4-2 combines with J gene TRBJ2-7; D uncertain. Per the germline V gene, CDR1 is LGHNA and CDR2 is YNFKEQ. This CDR3 is built from 15 residues. The V gene lost 0 bases and the J gene lost 3 bases, with 12 bases spanning the gap. The chain's CDR3 is CASSQDYTRFYEQYF. The CDR3 DNA reads TGTGCCAGCAGCCAAGACTACACCAGGTTCTACGAGCAGTACTTC.

This clonotype was picked up a small number of times. This sequence joins TRBV12-3 or TRBV12-4 and TRBJ1-2, with D possibly TRBD1 on 5 matching bases. Trimming stripped 1 base from V and 3 bases from J, with 12 bases between. The CDR3 spans 15 residues. DNA for the CDR3: TGTGCCAGCAGTTTAGTTCAGGGAGACTACTATGGCTACACCTTC. Its protein product is CASSLVQGDYYGYTF.

The chain employs TRBV15 and TRBJ2-1, with TRBD1 identical over 7 bases. The germline V gene has CDR1 LNHNV and CDR2 YYDKDF (reference sequence). The J segment lost 2 bases and the V segment lost 1 base, leaving 2 bases of the junction unmatched. This CDR3 is built from 15 residues. CDR3 sequence (DNA): TGTGCCACCAGCAGAGGAGACAGGGCCTACAATGAGCAGTTCTTC. The encoded protein is CATSRGDRAYNEQFF.

The chain uses TRBV9 and TRBJ2-1, with D maybe TRBD2 (6 bases). The CDR3 spans 15 residues. V was clipped by 2 bases and J by 7 bases, with 16 bases between them. Per germline, CDR1 SGDLS and CDR2 YYNGEE. In nucleotides, the CDR3 is TGTGCCAGCAGCGTTTTCCCGGGAGCAAGGAATGAGCAGTTCTTC. Protein product: CASSVFPGARNEQFF.

The rearrangement joins TRBV3-1 to TRBJ2-7; D perhaps matches TRBD2 (5 bases). The CDR3 covers 13 residues. The V and J ends lost 2 bases and 3 bases respectively, with 8 bases between them. Per the germline V gene, CDR1 is LGHDT and CDR2 is YNNKEL (reference sequence). The CDR3 DNA reads as TGTGCCAGCAGCCAAAGCGGACTCTACGAGCAGTACTTC. This sequence encodes CASSQSGLYEQYF.

V gene TRBV20-1 combines with J gene TRBJ2-5; no clear D. The CDR3 runs to 13 residues. CDR1 is DFQATT, CDR2 SNEGSKA, per germline (reference sequence). Deletions cut 2 bases from V and 5 bases from J, with 12 bases between. The CDR3 bases are TGCAGTGCTAGATCTATTACGACGGAGACCCAGTACTTC. This gives the protein CSARSITTETQYF.

This clonotype was recorded once. One end of the junction varies from germline; a read error may be responsible. The chain recombines TRBV7-9 with TRBJ2-6; perhaps TRBD1 as D (6 bases). Looked up from germline, CDR1 is SEHNR and CDR2 is FQNEAQ (reference sequence). CDR3 size: 16 residues. CDR3 protein: CAGSDRTGSGANVLTF. DNA of the CDR3: TGTGCCGGCAGCGATCGAACAGGGTCCGGGGCCAACGTCCTGACTTTC.

This clonotype was seen a few times. The V and J genes are TRBV6-2 or TRBV6-3 and TRBJ2-2; D is unresolved. The germline CDR1 and CDR2 sequences are MNHEY and SVGEGT. The length of the CDR3 is 13 residues. Trimming cost V 10 bases and J 0 bases, with 9 bases left between them. Written as DNA, the CDR3 is TGTGCCACTGGTGGGGCGAACACCGGGGAGCTGTTTTTT. Its protein product is CATGGANTGELFF.

Worth noting for this clonotype: A much larger clone differs by one base, so this may be a read error. The chain carries TRBV7-7 and TRBJ2-5; a weak D match, TRBD2 (6 bases). CDR1 and CDR2 (germline): SSHAT, FNYEAQ (reference sequence). The CDR3 is 15 amino acids. CDR3 DNA: TGTGCTAGCAGCTTAAACGTGGGGAGTAGCGGGACCCAGTACTTC. Its protein product is CASSLNVGSSGTQYF.

The V call is TRBV6-5, the J call TRBJ2-7; the D gene could be TRBD1 or TRBD2 (5 bases each). Germline V gene lookup returns CDR1 MNHEY and CDR2 SVGAGI. This CDR3 contains 15 residues. Between the trimmed V and J ends, which lost 3 bases and 2 bases, there was a span of 14 bases. The CDR3 bases are TGTGCCAGCAGTTATTCCGGGGACGCGACCTACGAGCAGTACTTC. This codes for CASSYSGDATYEQYF.

The rearrangement uses TRBV20-1 and TRBJ1-1, with 7 positions matching TRBD1. The CDR3 totals 16 residues. V was pared by 1 base and J by 0 bases, with 8 bases of the junction left unmatched. The germline gives CDR1 DFQATT, CDR2 SNEGSKA (reference sequence). The CDR3 sequence: CSARARTGILNTEAFF. For the CDR3, the DNA is TGCAGTGCTAGAGCCCGGACAGGAATATTGAACACTGAAGCTTTCTTT.